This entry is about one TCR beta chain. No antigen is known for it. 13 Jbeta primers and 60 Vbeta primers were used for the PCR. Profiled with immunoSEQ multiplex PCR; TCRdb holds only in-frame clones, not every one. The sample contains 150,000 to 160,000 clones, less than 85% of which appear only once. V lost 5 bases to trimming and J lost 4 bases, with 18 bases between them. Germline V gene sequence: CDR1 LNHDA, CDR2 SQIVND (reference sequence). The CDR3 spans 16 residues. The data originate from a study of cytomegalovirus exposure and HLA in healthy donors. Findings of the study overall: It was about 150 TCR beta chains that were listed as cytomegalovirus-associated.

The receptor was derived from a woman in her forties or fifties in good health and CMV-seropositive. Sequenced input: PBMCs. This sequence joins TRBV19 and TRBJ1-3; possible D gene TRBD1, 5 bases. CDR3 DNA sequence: TGTGCCAGTAGTCGGGACGGAGGGGTCTACGGAAACACCATATATTTT. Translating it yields CASSRDGGVYGNTIYF.